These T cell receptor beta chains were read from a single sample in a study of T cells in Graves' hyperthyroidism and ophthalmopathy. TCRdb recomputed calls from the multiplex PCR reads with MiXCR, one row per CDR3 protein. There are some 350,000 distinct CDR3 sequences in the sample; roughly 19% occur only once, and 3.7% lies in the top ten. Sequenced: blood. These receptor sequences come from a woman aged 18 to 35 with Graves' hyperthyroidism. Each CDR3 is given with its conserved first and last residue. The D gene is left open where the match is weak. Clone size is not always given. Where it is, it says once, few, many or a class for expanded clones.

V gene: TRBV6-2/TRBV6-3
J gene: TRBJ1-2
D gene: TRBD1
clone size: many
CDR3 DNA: TGTGCCAGCAGTTACATTCCGGGACAGGGTCGGGCTAACTATGGCTACACCTTC
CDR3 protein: CASSYIPGQGRANYGYTF

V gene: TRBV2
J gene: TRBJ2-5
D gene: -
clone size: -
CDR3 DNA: TGTGCCAGCACAATCCGCCCCAGTCCCCCCGGACGACGGGCGACCCAGTACTTC
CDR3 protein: CASTIRPSPPGRRATQYF

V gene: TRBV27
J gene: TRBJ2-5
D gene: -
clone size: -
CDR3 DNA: TGTGCCAGCAGTTTCATCCAGGACTACCTTTCGGGAGAGACCCAGTACTTC
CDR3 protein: CASSFIQDYLSGETQYF

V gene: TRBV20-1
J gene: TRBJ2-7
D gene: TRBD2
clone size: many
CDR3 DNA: TGCAGTGCTGCCCAACTAGCGGGGGTCTACGAGCAGTACTTC
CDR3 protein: CSAAQLAGVYEQYF

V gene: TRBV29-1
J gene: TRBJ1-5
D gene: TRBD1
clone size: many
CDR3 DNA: TGCAGCGTCCAACGGGACAGCCACCAGCCCCAGCATTTT
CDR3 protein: CSVQRDSHQPQHF

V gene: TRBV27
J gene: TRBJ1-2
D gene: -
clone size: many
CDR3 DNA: TGTGCCAGCAGTCCAAGGGAACACTATGGCTACACCTTC
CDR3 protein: CASSPREHYGYTF

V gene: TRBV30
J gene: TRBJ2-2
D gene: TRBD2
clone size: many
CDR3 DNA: TGTGCCTGGAGTCGCGGCGGGGGGGCCTACACCGGGGAGCTGTTTTTT
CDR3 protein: CAWSRGGGAYTGELFF

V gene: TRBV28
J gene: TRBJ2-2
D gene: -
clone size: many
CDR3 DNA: TGTGCCAGCAGTCAGAGGGAACAGGCGACGAACACCGGGGAGCTGTTTTTT
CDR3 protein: CASSQREQATNTGELFF

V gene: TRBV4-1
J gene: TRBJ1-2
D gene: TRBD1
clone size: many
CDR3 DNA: TGCGCCAGCAGCCAACCTACCAGGGGGCAAGGCTATGGCTACACCTTC
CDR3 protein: CASSQPTRGQGYGYTF

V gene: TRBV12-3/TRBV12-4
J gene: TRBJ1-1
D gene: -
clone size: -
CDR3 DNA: TGTGCCAGCAGTTTAGGGGGGGGTGGTGGCACTGAAGCTTTCTTT
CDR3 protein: CASSLGGGGGTEAFF

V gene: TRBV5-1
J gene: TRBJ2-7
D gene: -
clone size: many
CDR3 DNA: TGCGCCAGCAGCTTGGGTGGGCGGACCTACGAGCAGTACTTC
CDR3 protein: CASSLGGRTYEQYF

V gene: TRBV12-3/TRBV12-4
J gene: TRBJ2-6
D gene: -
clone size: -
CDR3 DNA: TGTGCCAGCAGTCCCCGGGGAAAGGTCTCTGGGGCCAACGTCCTGACTTTC
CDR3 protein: CASSPRGKVSGANVLTF

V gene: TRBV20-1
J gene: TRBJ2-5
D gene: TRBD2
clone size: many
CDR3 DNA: TGCAGTGCTAGAGTCCCTAGCGGGGCGCGTGGGGAGACCCAGTACTTC
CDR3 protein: CSARVPSGARGETQYF

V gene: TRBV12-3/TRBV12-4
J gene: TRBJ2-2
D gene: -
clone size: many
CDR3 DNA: TGTGCCAGCCTGTGGGGGCCGGGGGAAATTGACGGGGAGCTGTTTTTT
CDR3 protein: CASLWGPGEIDGELFF

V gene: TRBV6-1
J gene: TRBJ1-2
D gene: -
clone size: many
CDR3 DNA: TGTGCCAGCAGTCAATGGGACGGTTCATATGGCTACACCTTC
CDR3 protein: CASSQWDGSYGYTF

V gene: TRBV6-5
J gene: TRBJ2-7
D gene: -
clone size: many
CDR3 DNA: TGTGCCAGCAGTTACGGGGAATCCTACGAGCAGTACTTC
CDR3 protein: CASSYGESYEQYF

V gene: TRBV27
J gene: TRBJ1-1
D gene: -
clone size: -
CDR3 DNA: TGTGCCAGCAGTTTCTCCGGGACGGTGGGGACTGAAGCTTTCTTT
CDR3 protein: CASSFSGTVGTEAFF

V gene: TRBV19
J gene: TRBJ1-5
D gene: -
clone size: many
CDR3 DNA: TGTGCCAGTAGTATAGAGCCGGGCCCTCAGCCCCAGCATTTT
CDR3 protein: CASSIEPGPQPQHF

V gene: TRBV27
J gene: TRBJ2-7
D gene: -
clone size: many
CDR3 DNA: TGTGCCAGCAGTTTTAGGCTATACGACCCCTTGGAGCAGTACTTC
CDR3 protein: CASSFRLYDPLEQYF

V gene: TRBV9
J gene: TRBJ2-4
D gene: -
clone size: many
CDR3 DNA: TGTGCCAGCAGCGTAGCCCCCCTAAAGGAAAACATTCAGTACTTC
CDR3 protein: CASSVAPLKENIQYF

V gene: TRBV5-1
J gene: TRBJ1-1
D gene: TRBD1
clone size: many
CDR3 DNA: TGCGCCAGCAGCCCGTCCCCCCAGGGGGTCGCTGAAGCTTTCTTT
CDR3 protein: CASSPSPQGVAEAFF

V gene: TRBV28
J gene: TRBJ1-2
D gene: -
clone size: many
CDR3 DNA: TGTGCCAGCAGTTTAGGGGGTGCTAACTATGGCTACACCTTC
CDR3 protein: CASSLGGANYGYTF

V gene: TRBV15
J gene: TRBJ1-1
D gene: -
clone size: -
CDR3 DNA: TGTGCCACTGGACACCTGAACACTGAAGCTTTCTTT
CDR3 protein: CATGHLNTEAFF

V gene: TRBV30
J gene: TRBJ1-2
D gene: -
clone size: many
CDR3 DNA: TGTGCCTGGAGTTTACAGGGTTTGGATGGCTACACCTTC
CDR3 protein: CAWSLQGLDGYTF

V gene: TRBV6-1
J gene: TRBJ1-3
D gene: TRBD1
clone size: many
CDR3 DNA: TGTGCCAGCATCCCCCGGACAGGGAGCTCTGGAAACACCATATATTTT
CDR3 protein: CASIPRTGSSGNTIYF

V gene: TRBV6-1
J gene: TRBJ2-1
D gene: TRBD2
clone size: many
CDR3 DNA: TGTGCCAGCAGTGAAGGGGCGGGGGAGCCCTACAATGAGCAGTTCTTC
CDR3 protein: CASSEGAGEPYNEQFF

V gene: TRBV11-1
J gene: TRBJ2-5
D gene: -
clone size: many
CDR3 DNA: TGTGCCAGCAGCTTACGTCGGGGGATTTGGGAGACCCAGTACTTC
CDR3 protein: CASSLRRGIWETQYF

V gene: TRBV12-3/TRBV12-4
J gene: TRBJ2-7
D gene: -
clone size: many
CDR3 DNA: TGTGCCAGCAGTTTAAGTGGGTTGGACGAGCAGTACTTC
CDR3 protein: CASSLSGLDEQYF

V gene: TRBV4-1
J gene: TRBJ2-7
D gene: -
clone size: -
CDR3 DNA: TGCGCCAGCAGCCAAACACTAGGAATTAGCTCCGAGCAGTACTTC
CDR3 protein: CASSQTLGISSEQYF

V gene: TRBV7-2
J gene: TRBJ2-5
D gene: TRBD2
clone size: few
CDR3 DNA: TGTGCCAGCAGCTTAAGGCTAGCGGGGGGGCGGTCGGAGACCCAGTACTTC
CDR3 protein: CASSLRLAGGRSETQYF